One sample yielded the 2 T cell receptor beta chains listed below, sequenced in a study of CD8 T cells in ankylosing spondylitis. Study results and caveats: A TCR beta motif of roughly eight highly homologous variants appeared characteristic of ankylosing spondylitis blood.

In TCRdb, the 5' RACE reads were re-called with MiXCR into one record per CDR3 protein. The profile shows about 540,000 distinct CDR3 sequences, about 13% of them singletons. Their antigen targets remain unknown. Sample: blood, either unsorted or a sorted T cell fraction (not recorded which). The receptors come from a male donor with ankylosing spondylitis.

This chain joins TRBV19 and TRBJ2-2; unclear D gene. Germline CDR1 and CDR2: LNHDA and SQIVND (reference sequence). Deletions cut 5 bases from V and 6 bases from J, with 13 bases between. This CDR3 region has 14 residues. CDR3 loop: CASSGVGLAGELFF. CDR3 DNA: TGTGCCAGTAGTGGGGTAGGATTAGCCGGGGAGCTGTTTTTT. The entire variable domain, with the rest obtained from reference TRBV19 and TRBJ2-2, is as follows: DGGITQSPKYLFRKEGQNVTLSCEQNLNHDAMYWYRQDPGQGLRLIYYSQIVNDFQKGDIAEGYSVSREKKESFPLTVTSAQKNPTAFYLCASSGVGLAGELFFGEGSRLTVL.

The V and J genes are TRBV5-6 and TRBJ2-7; maybe TRBD1 (6 bases). Trimming took 4 bases from V and 2 from J, leaving 13 bases between them. This CDR3 has 14 amino acids. Germline CDR1 is SGHDT and CDR2 is YYEEEE. CDR3 DNA sequence: TGTGCCAGCAGCAATTACGACAGGACCTACGAGCAGTACGTC. Translating it yields CASSNYDRTYEQYV.